This TCR beta chain was captured by sequencing in a study of T-cell memory formation after mild COVID-19. Turning to the study itself: Clusters of TCRs were largely donor specific.

Libraries for TCRalpha and TCRbeta carried sample barcodes and unique molecular identifiers via 5'RACE. TCRdb fed the 5' RACE reads into MiXCR, producing one record per CDR3 protein. In the table there are about 340,000 distinct CDR3 sequences, 15% to 20% of which are singletons. Study-wide results and caveats: Contracting clones localized mainly to CM and EM when CD4+ and mainly to EMRA when CD8+. That cross-reactive memory joined was suggested by some responding clones appearing in pre-infection memory.

A note on this clonotype: The antigen is not known.

With V trimmed by 0 bases and J by 5 bases, 2 bases remained unmatched. Looked up from germline, CDR1 is SGDLS and CDR2 is YYNGEE. There are 14 residues in the CDR3. The specimen sequenced was PBMCs or a T cell subset sorted from them (not recorded which). V gene TRBV9 combines with J gene TRBJ2-5; 9 nucleotides agree with TRBD2. The sequence was obtained from a man aged 18 to 30 who had mild COVID-19 (a few samples of this study predate the infection). Cell type and time point are not known. Here the CDR3 DNA reads TGTGCCAGCAGCGTAGCCCTAGCGGGGGAGACCCAGTACTTC. The encoded protein is CASSVALAGETQYF.